Here is one T cell receptor (beta chain) with its context. This entry comes from a study of blood T cell repertoires in COVID-19. Data came from immunoSEQ multiplex PCR; TCRdb stores just in-frame clones and leaves some out. Among around 220,000 clones listed, approximately 90% were seen once. The sequenced sample consisted of peripheral blood. The sequence was collected from a woman aged 45-65 years with COVID-19, enrolled during active disease.

CDR3 sequence (DNA): TGTGCCAGCAGGGACAGGGCCCCCACTGAAGCTTTCTTT. Its protein product is CASRDRAPTEAFF. V and J are TRBV6-5 and TRBJ1-1, with 8 nucleotides matching TRBD1. This CDR3 contains 13 residues. Germline trimming cut 6 bases from V and 4 bases from J; bases unmatched to any gene: 4. CDR1 and CDR2 from the germline V gene are MNHEY and SVGAGI.